These T cell receptor beta chains were read from a single sample in a study of T cell responses to AZD1222 COVID-19 vaccine. The repertoire was sequenced with immunoSEQ multiplex PCR; TCRdb's copy has only in-frame clones and lacks some. The sample lists about 90,000 clones; approximately 88% were seen once. The sequences come from peripheral blood, collected 28 days after the second AZD1222 dose. Receptors originate from an adult who received the AZD1222 COVID-19 vaccine. The CDR3 runs from the conserved cysteine through the conserved F or W. D genes are given only for firm matches.

V gene	J gene	D gene	CDR3 protein
TRBV5-1	TRBJ2-7	.	CASSPLPTIQPHEQYF
TRBV19	TRBJ2-3	.	CASSMASDSTDTQYF
TRBV9	TRBJ1-1	.	CASSTLEAFGEAFF
TRBV6-5	TRBJ1-2	.	CASRVDNNYGYTF
TRBV6-5	TRBJ1-3	TRBD1	CASSYSKRGPGNTIYF
TRBV6-2/TRBV6-3	TRBJ2-1	.	CASSYPSRNNEQFF
TRBV5-8	TRBJ2-2	.	CASSLGHTTGELFF
TRBV18	TRBJ2-3	TRBD1	CASSQGQGGNTQYF
TRBV19	TRBJ1-6	TRBD1	CASSWTGYSYNSPLHF
TRBV21-1	TRBJ1-3	.	CASSKEVDRDNRNTIYF
TRBV18	TRBJ1-1	TRBD1	CASSLDRGEAFF
TRBV5-1	TRBJ2-7	TRBD1	CASSPGTGRSYEQYF
TRBV3-1/TRBV3-2	TRBJ2-6	.	CASSQGSPGANVLTF
TRBV4-1	TRBJ1-2	.	CASSQEGGDSYGYTF
TRBV11-3	TRBJ2-3	.	CASSYITDTQYF
TRBV28	TRBJ2-4	TRBD2	CASRPPLAGVSGSKNIQYF
TRBV11-3	TRBJ1-6	.	CASSLRGGANSPLHF
TRBV7-2	TRBJ2-1	TRBD2	CASSLVAGETKFF
TRBV6-1	TRBJ2-7	.	CASSVVSLSGVHYEQYF
TRBV20-1	TRBJ2-1	TRBD2	CSASGRAWQFF
TRBV27	TRBJ1-5	.	CASSLGAGGQPQHF
TRBV6-4	TRBJ2-6	.	CASTEPGSGANVLTF
TRBV19	TRBJ2-3	.	CASSIFSDDTQYF
TRBV11-3	TRBJ2-6	.	CASSPDGANVLTF
TRBV12-3/TRBV12-4	TRBJ1-2	.	CASSLLPGSYTF